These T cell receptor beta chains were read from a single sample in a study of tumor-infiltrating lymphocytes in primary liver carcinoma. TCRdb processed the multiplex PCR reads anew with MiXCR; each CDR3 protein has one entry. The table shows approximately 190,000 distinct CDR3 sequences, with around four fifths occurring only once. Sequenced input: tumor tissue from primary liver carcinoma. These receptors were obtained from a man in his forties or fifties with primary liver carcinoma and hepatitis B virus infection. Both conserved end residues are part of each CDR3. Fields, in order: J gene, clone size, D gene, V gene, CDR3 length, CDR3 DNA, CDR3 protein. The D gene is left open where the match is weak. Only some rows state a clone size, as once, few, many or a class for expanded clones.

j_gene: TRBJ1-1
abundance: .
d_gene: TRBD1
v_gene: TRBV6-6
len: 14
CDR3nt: TGTGCGAGCAGAGGGACAGGGGTAAGGACTGAAGCTTTATTT
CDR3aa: CASRGTGVRTEALF

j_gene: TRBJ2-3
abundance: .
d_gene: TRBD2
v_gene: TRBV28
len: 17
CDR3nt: TGTGCCAGCAACCTTTCCGGGACTAACGGGAGGGCCGACTCCTGGTATTTT
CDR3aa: CASNLSGTNGRADSWYF

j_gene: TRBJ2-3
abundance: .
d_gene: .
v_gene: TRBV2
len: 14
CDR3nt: TGTGCCAGCAGTAAGGCAGGGTTCACAGAAACGCAGTATTTT
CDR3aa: CASSKAGFTETQYF

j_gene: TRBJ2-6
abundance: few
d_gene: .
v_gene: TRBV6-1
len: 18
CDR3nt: TGTGCTAGCAGTGCCAGACAGTTGCGATTCTCTGGGGCCAACGTCCTGACTTTC
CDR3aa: CASSARQLRFSGANVLTF

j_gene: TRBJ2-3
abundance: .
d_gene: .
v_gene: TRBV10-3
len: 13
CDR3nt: TGTGCCACCAGAGGTGCTCCTATCGAGCAGCAGTATTTT
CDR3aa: CATRGAPIEQQYF

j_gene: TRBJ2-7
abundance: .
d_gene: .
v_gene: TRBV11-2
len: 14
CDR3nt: TGTGCCAGCACCCGTGGGAGTTCCACATACAAGCAGTACTTC
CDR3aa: CASTRGSSTYKQYF

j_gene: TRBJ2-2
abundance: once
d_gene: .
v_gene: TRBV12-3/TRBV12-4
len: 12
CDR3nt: TGTGCCAGCAGTTTGATCCCCGGGGAGCCGTTTTTT
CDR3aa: CASSLIPGEPFF

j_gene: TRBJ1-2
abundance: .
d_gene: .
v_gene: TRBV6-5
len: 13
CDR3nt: TGTGCCAGCAGGATAGGGATTAACTATGGTTACACCTTC
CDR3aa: CASRIGINYGYTF

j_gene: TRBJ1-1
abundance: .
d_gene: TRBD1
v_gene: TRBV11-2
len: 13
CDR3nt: TGTGCCAGCAGGAGGGGACAGGAAACTGAAGCTTTATTT
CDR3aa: CASRRGQETEALF

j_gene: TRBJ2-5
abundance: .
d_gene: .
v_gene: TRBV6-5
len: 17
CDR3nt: TGTGCCAGCAGTTACTCGAGTAGTGGCGGGTCCCAAGAGACCCACCATTTC
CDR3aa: CASSYSSSGGSQETHHF

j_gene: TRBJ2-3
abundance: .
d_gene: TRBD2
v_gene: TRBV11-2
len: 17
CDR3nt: TGTGCCAACACCGACCAGGTTTCTAGCGGGAGCTCTAATATGCAGTATTTT
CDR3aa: CANTDQVSSGSSNMQYF

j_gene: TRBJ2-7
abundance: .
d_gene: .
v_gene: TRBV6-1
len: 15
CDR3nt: TGTGCCAGCAGTGAGGAGACCAGCGGTCTCTACGAGCAGTACTTC
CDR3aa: CASSEETSGLYEQYF

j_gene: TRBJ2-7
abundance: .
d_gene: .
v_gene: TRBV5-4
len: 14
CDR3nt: TGTGCCAGCAGCATTGACGCGGGCCATAGCGAGCAGTACTTC
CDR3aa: CASSIDAGHSEQYF

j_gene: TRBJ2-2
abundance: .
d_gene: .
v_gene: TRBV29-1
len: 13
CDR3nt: TGCAGCGTTGCCGGTTCGGGCATCGGGGAGGTGTTTTTT
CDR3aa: CSVAGSGIGEVFF

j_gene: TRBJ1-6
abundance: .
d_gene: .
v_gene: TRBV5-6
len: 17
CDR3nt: TGTGCTAGCAGCTTGTCGGGCCGGACCAAGGGGGATTCACCCCCCCACTTT
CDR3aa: CASSLSGRTKGDSPPHF

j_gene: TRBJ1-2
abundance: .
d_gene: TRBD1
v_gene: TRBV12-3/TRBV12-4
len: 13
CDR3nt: TGTGCCGGCAGTTTACGGGGGACAGGCGGTTACACCTTC
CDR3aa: CAGSLRGTGGYTF

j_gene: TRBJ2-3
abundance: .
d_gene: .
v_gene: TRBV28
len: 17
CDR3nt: TGTGACAGCAGCTTAACGACCGTGGGAATTAGCACAGATACGCAGTATTTT
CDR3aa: CDSSLTTVGISTDTQYF

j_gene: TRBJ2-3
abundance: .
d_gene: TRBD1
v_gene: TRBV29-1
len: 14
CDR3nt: TGCAGCATTTCCGGGACAGGGACGTCGGATACGCAGTATTTT
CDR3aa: CSISGTGTSDTQYF

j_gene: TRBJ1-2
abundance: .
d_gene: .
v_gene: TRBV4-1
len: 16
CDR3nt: TGTGCCAGCAGCCAGGAAAGGGATGGAGTTATTTATGGCTACACCTTC
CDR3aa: CASSQERDGVIYGYTF

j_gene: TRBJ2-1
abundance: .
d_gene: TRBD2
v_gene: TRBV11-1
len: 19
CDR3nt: TGTGCCAGGAACCCTCCCCCCGCTAGCGGGTTTAGCTCCTACAATGAGCAGTTCTTC
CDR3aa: CARNPPPASGFSSYNEQFF

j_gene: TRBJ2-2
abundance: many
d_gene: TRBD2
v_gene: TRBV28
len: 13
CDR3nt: TGTGCCAGCATCAGCGGGGACACCGGGGAGCTGTTTTTT
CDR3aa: CASISGDTGELFF

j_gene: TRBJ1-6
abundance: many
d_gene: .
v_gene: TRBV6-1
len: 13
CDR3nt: TGTGCCAGCAGCTTAGAGAGGAATTCACCCCTCCACTTT
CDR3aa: CASSLERNSPLHF

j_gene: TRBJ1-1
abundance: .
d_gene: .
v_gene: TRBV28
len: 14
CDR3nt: TGTGCCAGCAGTGGTGAGAGAATGAAGACTGAAGCTTTCTTT
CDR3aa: CASSGERMKTEAFF

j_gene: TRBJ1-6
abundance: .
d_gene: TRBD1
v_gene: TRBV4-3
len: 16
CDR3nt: TGTGCCAGCAGCTCCTGTGACAGGGGAAGGAATTCACCTCTCCACTTT
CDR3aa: CASSSCDRGRNSPLHF

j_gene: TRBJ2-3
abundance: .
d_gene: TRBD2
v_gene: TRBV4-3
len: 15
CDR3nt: TGCGCCAACAGCCAAGATACCCTAGCGGCAGATACGCAGTATTTT
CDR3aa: CANSQDTLAADTQYF

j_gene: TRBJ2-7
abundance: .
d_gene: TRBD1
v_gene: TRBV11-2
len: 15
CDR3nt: TGTGCCGGCAGCTTAGATTTAGGGGGCCCCTACGAGCAGTACTTC
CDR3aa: CAGSLDLGGPYEQYF

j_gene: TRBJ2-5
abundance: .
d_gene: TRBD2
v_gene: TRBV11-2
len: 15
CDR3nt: TGTGCCAGTAGCTTACCCGTGAAGGGAGGGGAGACCCAGTACTTC
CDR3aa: CASSLPVKGGETQYF

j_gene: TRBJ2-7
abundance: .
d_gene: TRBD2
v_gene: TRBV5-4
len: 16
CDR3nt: TGTACCAGCAGCTCTGGTCGGGAGGGCCCTCAGGACGAGCAGTACTTC
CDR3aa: CTSSSGREGPQDEQYF

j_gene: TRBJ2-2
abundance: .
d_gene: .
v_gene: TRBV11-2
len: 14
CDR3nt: TGTGCCAGCAACACAGACACGGACACCGGGGAGCTATTTTTT
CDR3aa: CASNTDTDTGELFF

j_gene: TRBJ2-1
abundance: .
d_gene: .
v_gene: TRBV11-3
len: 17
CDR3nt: TGTGCCAGCTGCTTAGGCGTACCGGGACTCCCCCTCTATGAGCAGTTCTTC
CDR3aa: CASCLGVPGLPLYEQFF